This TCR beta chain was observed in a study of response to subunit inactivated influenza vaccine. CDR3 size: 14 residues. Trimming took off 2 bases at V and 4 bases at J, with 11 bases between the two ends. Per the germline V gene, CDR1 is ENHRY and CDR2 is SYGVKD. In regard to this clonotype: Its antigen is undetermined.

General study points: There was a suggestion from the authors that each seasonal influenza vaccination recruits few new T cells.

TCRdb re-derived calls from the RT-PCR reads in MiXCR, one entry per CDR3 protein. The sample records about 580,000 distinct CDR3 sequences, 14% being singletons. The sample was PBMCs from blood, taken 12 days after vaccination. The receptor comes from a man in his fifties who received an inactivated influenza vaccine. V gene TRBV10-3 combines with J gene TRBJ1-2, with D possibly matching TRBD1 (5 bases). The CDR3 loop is CAISEAGLGYGYTF. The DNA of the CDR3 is TGTGCCATCAGTGAGGCAGGGCTGGGCTATGGCTACACCTTC.